This TCR beta chain was profiled in a study of radiotherapy plus CTLA-4 blockade in lung cancer. Each patient with chemo-refractory metastatic non-small-cell lung cancer was treated with focal radiation plus CTLA-4 blockade using ipilimumab. Whole-study results and caveats: Some TCR clones had been derived from tumors. These clones expanded in peripheral blood after radiotherapy plus ipilimumab. With interferon-beta, early dynamics of blood T cell clones were reported to best predict response.

Note on this clone: What it recognizes is unknown.

Profiled with immunoSEQ multiplex PCR; TCRdb holds only in-frame clones, not every one. In the table there are about 51,000 clones, more than 75% of which are singletons. CDR3 length: 13 amino acids. V lost 2 bases, J lost 4 bases, and 5 bases lay in between. Germline V gives CDR1 SGHTA, CDR2 FQGNSA. The sequence came from a human donor with non-small cell lung cancer who had a complete response to radiotherapy plus ipilimumab. The J gene is TRBJ2-2, the V gene TRBV7-2; weak D call: TRBD2 (5 bases). This specimen was peripheral blood, taken from a patient treated with radiotherapy plus ipilimumab. For the CDR3, the DNA is TGTGCCAGCAGCTTACGGGGCACCGGGGAGCTGTTTTTT. Amino acid sequence: CASSLRGTGELFF.